This T cell receptor (beta chain) is drawn from a study of shared clonotypes between healthy human individuals. This CDR3 spans 15 amino acids. Germline V gene data show CDR1 as MDHEN and CDR2 as SYDVKM. Trimming removed 5 bases from V and 7 bases from J; junction bases left unmatched: 7. Turning to this clone: The antigen remains unidentified.

Deep level was the assay's run setting. The repertoire was sequenced with immunoSEQ multiplex PCR; TCRdb's copy has only in-frame clones and lacks some. In the table there are hundreds of thousands of clones, 95% to 97% of which are singletons. Positive CCR7 selection of CD45RO-negative cells yielded the naive CD8 cells, and terminally differentiated effector memory CD45RA+ cells were excluded. Donors were healthy HIV-negative adults without recent acute infections or vaccinations. Among the donors, all were Caucasian adults who lived in Nashville, Tennessee. Whole-study results and caveats: Estimated richness was generally greater in naive than memory subsets.

This sequence was found in a woman aged 25 to 39 in good health. This chain connects TRBV28 to TRBJ2-2, with 10 bases lining up with TRBD2. Sequencing was performed on naive CD8+ T cells sorted from blood. The chain's CDR3 is CASSPSGRGGGELFF. In nucleotides, the CDR3 is TGTGCCAGCAGTCCTAGCGGGAGAGGAGGCGGGGAGCTGTTTTTT.